The T cell receptor (beta chain) under discussion was sequenced for a study of cytomegalovirus exposure and HLA in healthy donors. With 60 Vbeta and 13 Jbeta primers, the PCR was carried out. Data came from immunoSEQ multiplex PCR; TCRdb stores just in-frame clones and leaves some out. The data show some 190,000 clones, around 80% seen once. Germline V gene sequence: CDR1 SQVTM, CDR2 ANQGSEA. Trimming stripped 7 bases from V and 4 bases from J, with 19 bases between. The CDR3 is 15 residues long. V and J are TRBV29-1 and TRBJ2-2, with D perhaps matching TRBD2 (6 bases). The sequenced material came from PBMCs. This sequence was found in a boy younger than 10 in good health and CMV-seronegative. The CDR3 loop reads CSAVRGGMATGELFF. The DNA for the CDR3 is TGCAGCGCCGTCAGAGGAGGGATGGCCACCGGGGAGCTGTTTTTT.